A selection of T cell receptor beta chains follows, all from one sample in a study of T cells in Graves' hyperthyroidism and ophthalmopathy. A single record per CDR3 protein comes from TCRdb applying MiXCR to the multiplex PCR reads. The sample consists of some 600,000 distinct CDR3 sequences, roughly 14% of them appearing once. The specimen was blood. Every receptor here comes from a woman aged 30 to 39 with Graves' hyperthyroidism that later progressed to Graves' ophthalmopathy. Each CDR3 is given with its conserved first and last residue. The D gene is left open where the match is weak. Size is stated for part of the rows, as once, few or many counts, or as a class when the clone is expanded.

v_call: TRBV20-1
j_call: TRBJ2-7
d_call: TRBD1
cdr3_length: 13
clone_size: many
cdr3_aa: CSAGDRGFHEQYF
cdr3_nt: TGCAGTGCTGGGGACAGGGGCTTCCACGAGCAGTACTTC

v_call: TRBV5-1
j_call: TRBJ2-7
d_call: TRBD2
cdr3_length: 15
clone_size: many
cdr3_aa: CASRSKAGSSYEQYF
cdr3_nt: TGCGCCAGCAGGTCAAAAGCGGGATCCTCCTACGAGCAGTACTTC

v_call: TRBV24-1
j_call: TRBJ2-2
d_call: TRBD1
cdr3_length: 15
clone_size: many
cdr3_aa: CATSDYRGNTGELFF
cdr3_nt: TGTGCCACCAGTGACTACAGGGGGAACACCGGGGAGCTGTTTTTT

v_call: TRBV7-3
j_call: TRBJ1-6
d_call: .
cdr3_length: 14
clone_size: .
cdr3_aa: CASSLNGVNSPLHF
cdr3_nt: TGTGCCAGCAGCTTAAACGGAGTTAATTCACCCCTCCACTTT

v_call: TRBV18
j_call: TRBJ2-1
d_call: .
cdr3_length: 14
clone_size: .
cdr3_aa: CVSSPNPTGNEQFF
cdr3_nt: TGTGTCAGCTCACCCAACCCAACAGGGAATGAGCAGTTCTTC

v_call: TRBV27
j_call: TRBJ2-1
d_call: .
cdr3_length: 13
clone_size: .
cdr3_aa: CASSYTSNNEQFF
cdr3_nt: TGTGCCAGCAGTTATACTAGTAACAATGAGCAGTTCTTC

v_call: TRBV28
j_call: TRBJ2-5
d_call: .
cdr3_length: 14
clone_size: many
cdr3_aa: CASRGAGTPQLWYF
cdr3_nt: TGTGCCAGCAGAGGGGCAGGTACCCCTCAGTTATGGTACTTC

v_call: TRBV7-6
j_call: TRBJ2-7
d_call: TRBD1
cdr3_length: 18
clone_size: .
cdr3_aa: CASSPGGTGGGTSYEQYF
cdr3_nt: TGTGCCAGCAGCCCCGGGGGGACAGGGGGAGGTACCTCCTACGAGCAGTACTTC

v_call: TRBV15
j_call: TRBJ2-7
d_call: .
cdr3_length: 15
clone_size: many
cdr3_aa: CATSRDRGLTYEQYF
cdr3_nt: TGTGCCACCAGCAGAGATCGGGGGCTCACCTACGAGCAGTACTTC

v_call: TRBV3-1
j_call: TRBJ1-1
d_call: .
cdr3_length: 14
clone_size: many
cdr3_aa: CASSQGVKGTEAFF
cdr3_nt: TGTGCCAGCAGCCAAGGGGTTAAGGGGACTGAAGCTTTCTTT

v_call: TRBV6-5
j_call: TRBJ2-3
d_call: TRBD2
cdr3_length: 18
clone_size: many
cdr3_aa: CASSYSGLAGSSTDTQYF
cdr3_nt: TGTGCCAGCAGTTACTCGGGACTAGCGGGATCTAGCACAGATACGCAGTATTTT

v_call: TRBV28
j_call: TRBJ1-1
d_call: TRBD1
cdr3_length: 14
clone_size: few
cdr3_aa: CASTKGAGDTEAFF
cdr3_nt: TGTGCCAGCACTAAGGGGGCTGGGGACACTGAAGCTTTCTTT

v_call: TRBV29-1
j_call: TRBJ1-1
d_call: .
cdr3_length: 10
clone_size: .
cdr3_aa: CSVVPSEAFF
cdr3_nt: TGCAGCGTTGTACCATCTGAAGCTTTCTTT

v_call: TRBV20-1
j_call: TRBJ1-1
d_call: .
cdr3_length: 11
clone_size: .
cdr3_aa: CSGSGTAEAFF
cdr3_nt: TGCAGTGGGAGTGGGACCGCTGAAGCTTTCTTT

v_call: TRBV10-3
j_call: TRBJ1-1
d_call: .
cdr3_length: 14
clone_size: many
cdr3_aa: CAISDRGGDTEAFF
cdr3_nt: TGTGCCATCAGTGACCGGGGCGGGGACACTGAAGCTTTCTTT

v_call: TRBV15
j_call: TRBJ2-1
d_call: TRBD2
cdr3_length: 17
clone_size: many
cdr3_aa: CATSLRTSGRGNNEQFF
cdr3_nt: TGTGCCACCAGCCTTAGGACTAGCGGGAGAGGCAACAATGAGCAGTTCTTC

v_call: TRBV6-5
j_call: TRBJ2-1
d_call: TRBD2
cdr3_length: 16
clone_size: .
cdr3_aa: CASSYSGLAGAGEQFF
cdr3_nt: TGTGCCAGCAGTTACTCGGGACTAGCGGGGGCAGGGGAGCAGTTCTTC

v_call: TRBV20-1
j_call: TRBJ2-2
d_call: .
cdr3_length: 15
clone_size: few
cdr3_aa: CSASYGGANTGELFF
cdr3_nt: TGCAGTGCTAGTTATGGTGGCGCGAACACCGGGGAGCTGTTTTTT

v_call: TRBV18
j_call: TRBJ2-7
d_call: .
cdr3_length: 14
clone_size: .
cdr3_aa: CASSPSLDSIEQYF
cdr3_nt: TGTGCCAGCTCACCAAGCCTTGATAGTATTGAGCAGTACTTC

v_call: TRBV29-1
j_call: TRBJ1-4
d_call: .
cdr3_length: 14
clone_size: many
cdr3_aa: CSVADRATNEKLFF
cdr3_nt: TGCAGCGTGGCGGACCGCGCCACTAATGAAAAACTGTTTTTT

v_call: TRBV12-3/TRBV12-4
j_call: TRBJ2-7
d_call: .
cdr3_length: 13
clone_size: many
cdr3_aa: CASSPQGPREQYF
cdr3_nt: TGTGCCAGCAGCCCCCAGGGCCCGCGCGAGCAGTACTTC

v_call: TRBV25-1
j_call: TRBJ1-6
d_call: TRBD1
cdr3_length: 14
clone_size: few
cdr3_aa: CASTRTGRDSPLHF
cdr3_nt: TGTGCCAGCACCCGGACAGGGAGGGATTCACCCCTCCACTTT

v_call: TRBV20-1
j_call: TRBJ2-3
d_call: .
cdr3_length: 18
clone_size: many
cdr3_aa: CSARPEKDYRKATDTQYF
cdr3_nt: TGCAGTGCTAGACCGGAAAAAGACTACCGTAAGGCCACAGATACGCAGTATTTT

v_call: TRBV5-5
j_call: TRBJ2-7
d_call: .
cdr3_length: 14
clone_size: few
cdr3_aa: CASSLRDGYYEQYF
cdr3_nt: TGTGCCAGCAGCTTGAGGGACGGGTACTACGAGCAGTACTTC

v_call: TRBV7-9
j_call: TRBJ2-5
d_call: .
cdr3_length: 16
clone_size: many
cdr3_aa: CASSGGTGVGGETQYF
cdr3_nt: TGTGCCAGCAGCGGCGGGACGGGAGTGGGGGGAGAGACCCAGTACTTC

v_call: TRBV19
j_call: TRBJ1-1
d_call: .
cdr3_length: 15
clone_size: many
cdr3_aa: CASRRDGDLRTEAFF
cdr3_nt: TGTGCCAGTAGACGTGATGGGGACCTGAGGACTGAAGCTTTCTTT

v_call: TRBV7-8
j_call: TRBJ2-1
d_call: .
cdr3_length: 16
clone_size: many
cdr3_aa: CASSLGGLDIYNEQFF
cdr3_nt: TGTGCCAGCAGCTTAGGCGGGCTTGACATCTACAATGAGCAGTTCTTC

v_call: TRBV20-1
j_call: TRBJ2-1
d_call: TRBD2
cdr3_length: 15
clone_size: .
cdr3_aa: CSARPLAGLYNEQFF
cdr3_nt: TGCAGTGCTAGACCCCTAGCGGGACTGTACAATGAGCAGTTCTTC

v_call: TRBV19
j_call: TRBJ2-1
d_call: .
cdr3_length: 14
clone_size: many
cdr3_aa: CASSIVPGSDEQFF
cdr3_nt: TGTGCCAGTAGTATCGTACCCGGGAGTGATGAGCAGTTCTTC

v_call: TRBV28
j_call: TRBJ2-2
d_call: .
cdr3_length: 15
clone_size: few
cdr3_aa: CASSSRRENTGELFF
cdr3_nt: TGTGCCAGCAGTTCAAGACGGGAGAACACCGGGGAGCTGTTTTTT

v_call: TRBV11-3
j_call: TRBJ1-1
d_call: .
cdr3_length: 17
clone_size: many
cdr3_aa: CASSLDRWGRMNTEAFF
cdr3_nt: TGTGCCAGCAGCTTAGATCGGTGGGGGAGAATGAACACTGAAGCTTTCTTT

v_call: TRBV11-3
j_call: TRBJ1-1
d_call: .
cdr3_length: 15
clone_size: many
cdr3_aa: CASSLGGVTGTEAFF
cdr3_nt: TGTGCCAGCAGCCTAGGAGGGGTAACGGGAACTGAAGCTTTCTTT

v_call: TRBV20-1
j_call: TRBJ2-3
d_call: .
cdr3_length: 14
clone_size: many
cdr3_aa: CSALRLPMPDTQYF
cdr3_nt: TGCAGTGCGTTGCGACTTCCCATGCCAGATACGCAGTATTTT

v_call: TRBV6-2/TRBV6-3
j_call: TRBJ1-1
d_call: .
cdr3_length: 13
clone_size: few
cdr3_aa: CASRTGPYTEAFF
cdr3_nt: TGTGCCAGCAGGACGGGTCCGTACACTGAAGCTTTCTTT

v_call: TRBV3-1
j_call: TRBJ2-3
d_call: .
cdr3_length: 16
clone_size: many
cdr3_aa: CASSQDGGDSTDTQYF
cdr3_nt: TGTGCCAGCAGCCAAGATGGCGGAGACAGTACAGATACGCAGTATTTT